The clone carrying this T cell receptor delta chain was detected a few times. TCRdb pairs this DNA with a much larger clone's protein that differs at residue 8, likely a read error; the protein shown was translated from the DNA. The CDR3 consists of 18 residues. Germline loops: CDR1 GEAIGNYY, CDR2 EKD. Trimming pared 0 bases from V and 0 bases from J, leaving 16 bases between. This record comes from a study of gamma-delta chains in newborns, infants, children. Study-level information: Microbial exposure reportedly drives polyclonal innate γδ T cell expansion after birth.

TCRdb made new clone calls on the reads using CATT. The repertoire holds about 2,300 delta-chain clones, with less than 1.2% as singletons. The chain joins TRDV2 to TRDJ2; D is unresolved. This sequence originates from a child who was a newborn, infant or young child, either healthy, febrile or measles-vaccinated (not recorded which). The sequenced sample was blood. In DNA form, the CDR3 reads TGTGCCTGTGACACCGTACTGAGGGCCTCGGCTTTGACAGCACAACTCTTCTTT. Translated, it gives CACDTVLRASALTAQLFF.